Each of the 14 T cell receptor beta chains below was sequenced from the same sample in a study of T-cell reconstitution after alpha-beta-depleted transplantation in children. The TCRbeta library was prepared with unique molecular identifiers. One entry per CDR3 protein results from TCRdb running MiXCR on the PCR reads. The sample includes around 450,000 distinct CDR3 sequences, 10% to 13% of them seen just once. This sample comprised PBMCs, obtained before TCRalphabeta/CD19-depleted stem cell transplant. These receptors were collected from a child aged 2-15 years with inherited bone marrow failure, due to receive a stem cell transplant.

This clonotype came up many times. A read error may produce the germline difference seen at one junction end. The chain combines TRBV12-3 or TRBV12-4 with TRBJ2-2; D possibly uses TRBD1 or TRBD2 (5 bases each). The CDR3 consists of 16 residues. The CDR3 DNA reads TGTGCCAGCAGCATGTCCCGGGGACCGAAGACCGGGGAGCTGTTTTTT. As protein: CASSMSRGPKTGELFF.

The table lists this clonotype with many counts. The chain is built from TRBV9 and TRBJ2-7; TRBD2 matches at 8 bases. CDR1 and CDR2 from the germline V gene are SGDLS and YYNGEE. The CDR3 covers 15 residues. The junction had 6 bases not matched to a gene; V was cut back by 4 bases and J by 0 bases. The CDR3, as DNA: TGTGCCAGCAGCCCTACCGCGGGAGGCTCCTACGAGCAGTACTTC. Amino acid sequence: CASSPTAGGSYEQYF.

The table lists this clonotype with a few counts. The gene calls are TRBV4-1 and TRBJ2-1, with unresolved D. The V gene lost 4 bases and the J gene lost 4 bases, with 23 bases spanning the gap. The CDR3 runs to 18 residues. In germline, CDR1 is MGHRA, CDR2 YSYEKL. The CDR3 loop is CASSPFEAFGEKYNEQFF. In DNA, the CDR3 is TGCGCCAGCAGCCCGTTCGAAGCCTTTGGGGAAAAGTACAATGAGCAGTTCTTC.

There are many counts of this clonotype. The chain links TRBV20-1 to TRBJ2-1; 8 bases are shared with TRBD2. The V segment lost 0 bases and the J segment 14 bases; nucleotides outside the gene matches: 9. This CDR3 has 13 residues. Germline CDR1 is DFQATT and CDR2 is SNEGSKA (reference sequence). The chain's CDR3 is CSAREILAAAEFF. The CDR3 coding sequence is TGCAGTGCTAGAGAAATACTAGCGGCGGCCGAGTTCTTC.

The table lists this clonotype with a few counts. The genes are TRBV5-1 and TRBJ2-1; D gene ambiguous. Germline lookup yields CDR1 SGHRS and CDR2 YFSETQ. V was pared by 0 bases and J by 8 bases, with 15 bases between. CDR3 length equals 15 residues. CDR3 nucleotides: TGCGCCAGCAGCTTGGGACCCAGACTCGCGTATGAGCAGTTCTTC. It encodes CASSLGPRLAYEQFF.

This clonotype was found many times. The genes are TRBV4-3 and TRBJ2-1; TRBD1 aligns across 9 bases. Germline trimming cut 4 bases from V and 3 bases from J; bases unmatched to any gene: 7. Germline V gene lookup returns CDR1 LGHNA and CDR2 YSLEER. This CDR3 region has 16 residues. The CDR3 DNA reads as TGCGCCAGCAGCCGTCGGACAGGGGAAAGCTACAATGAGCAGTTCTTC. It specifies CASSRRTGESYNEQFF.

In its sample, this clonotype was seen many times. The CDR3 spells CASSLDRFTGELFF. The CDR3 region has the DNA TGCGCCAGCAGCTTGGACCGATTCACCGGGGAGCTGTTTTTT. The chain uses TRBV5-1 and TRBJ2-2; D unclear. The germline gives CDR1 SGHRS, CDR2 YFSETQ. V lost 0 bases, J lost 4 bases, and 7 bases lay in between. This CDR3 contains 14 residues.

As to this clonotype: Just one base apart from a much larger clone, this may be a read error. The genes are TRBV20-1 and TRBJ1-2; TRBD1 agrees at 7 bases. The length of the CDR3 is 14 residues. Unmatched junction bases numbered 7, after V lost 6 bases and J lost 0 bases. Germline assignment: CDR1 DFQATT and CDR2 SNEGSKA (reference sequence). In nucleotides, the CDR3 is TGCAGTGCACCCGACAGGGCTGCTAACTATGGCTACACCTTC. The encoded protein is CSAPDRAANYGYTF.

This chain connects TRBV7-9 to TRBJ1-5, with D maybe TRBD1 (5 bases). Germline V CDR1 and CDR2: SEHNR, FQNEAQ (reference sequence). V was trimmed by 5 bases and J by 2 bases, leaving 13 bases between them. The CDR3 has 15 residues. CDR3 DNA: TGTGCCAGCAGCGGGACCCGGAGGGGCAATCAGCCCCAGCATTTT. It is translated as CASSGTRRGNQPQHF.

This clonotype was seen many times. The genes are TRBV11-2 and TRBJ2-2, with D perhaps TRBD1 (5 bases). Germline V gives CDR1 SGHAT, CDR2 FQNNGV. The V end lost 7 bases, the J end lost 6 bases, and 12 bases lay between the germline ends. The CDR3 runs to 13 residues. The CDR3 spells CASTIVGAGELFF. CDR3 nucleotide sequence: TGTGCCAGCACCATAGTAGGGGCCGGGGAGCTGTTTTTT.

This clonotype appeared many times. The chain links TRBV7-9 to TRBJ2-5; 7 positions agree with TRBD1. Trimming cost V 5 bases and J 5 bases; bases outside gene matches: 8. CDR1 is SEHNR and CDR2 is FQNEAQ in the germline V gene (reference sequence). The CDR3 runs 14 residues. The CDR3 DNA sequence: TGTGCCAGCAGCCAAACGACAGGGATGGAGACCCAGTACTTC. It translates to CASSQTTGMETQYF.

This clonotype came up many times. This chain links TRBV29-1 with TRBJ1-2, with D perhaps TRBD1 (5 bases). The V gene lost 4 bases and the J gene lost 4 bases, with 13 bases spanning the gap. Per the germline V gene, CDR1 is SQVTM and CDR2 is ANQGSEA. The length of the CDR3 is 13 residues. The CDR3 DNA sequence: TGCAGCGTTGTTTCCCCGGGGCTCTATGGCTACACCTTC. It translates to CSVVSPGLYGYTF.

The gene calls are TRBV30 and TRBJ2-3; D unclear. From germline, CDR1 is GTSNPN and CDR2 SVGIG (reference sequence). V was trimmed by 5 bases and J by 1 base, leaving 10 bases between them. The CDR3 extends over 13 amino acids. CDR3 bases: TGTGCCTGGCGCAGATCAGGCACAGATACGCAGTATTTT. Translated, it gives CAWRRSGTDTQYF.

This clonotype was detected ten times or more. The DNA for the CDR3 is TGTGCCAGCAGTGATGGGCTAGCGGTGAGCACAGATACGCAGTATTTT. Its translation is CASSDGLAVSTDTQYF. V gene TRBV2 combines with J gene TRBJ2-3; TRBD2 matches at 7 bases. V was clipped by 3 bases and J by 0 bases; unmatched bases: 6. The CDR3 spans 16 residues. Germline V gives CDR1 SNHLY, CDR2 FYNNEI.